This record looks at one T cell receptor (beta chain) sequence and its context. Its specificity is unknown. The data are from a study of T cells in Graves' hyperthyroidism and ophthalmopathy. Findings and limits, study-wide: The majority of expanded thyroid clonotypes above 0.001 also appeared in blood. Ophthalmopathy and stable hyperthyroidism were separated by a 13 V-J model.

The TCR beta CDR3 regions underwent amplification using RNA transcripts as the source. The HTBI primer set served for first-round RT-PCR of the TCR CDR3. TCRdb reprocessed the multiplex PCR reads via MiXCR and lists one record per CDR3 protein. The table has 600,000 to 700,000 distinct CDR3 sequences, roughly 46% seen once. This receptor was taken from an adult man with Graves' disease, either hyperthyroidism or ophthalmopathy (not recorded which). The sample comprised peripheral blood or thyroid tissue (not recorded which).

Written as DNA, the CDR3 is TGCGCCAGCAGCTTGTTCCAGGGAAGCAGCACTGAAGCTTTCTTT. Protein product: CASSLFQGSSTEAFF. V and J are TRBV5-1 and TRBJ1-1, with TRBD1 as a possible D gene (5 bases). The CDR3 consists of 15 residues. Deletions cut 1 base from V and 4 bases from J, with 14 bases between. CDR1 and CDR2 (germline): SGHRS, YFSETQ. Looking up the rest from reference TRBV5-1 and TRBJ1-1 gives the full variable domain: KAGVTQTPRYLIKTRGQQVTLSCSPISGHRSVSWYQQTPGQGLQFLFEYFSETQRNKGNFPGRFSGRQFSNSRSEMNVSTLELGDSALYLCASSLFQGSSTEAFFGQGTRLTVV.